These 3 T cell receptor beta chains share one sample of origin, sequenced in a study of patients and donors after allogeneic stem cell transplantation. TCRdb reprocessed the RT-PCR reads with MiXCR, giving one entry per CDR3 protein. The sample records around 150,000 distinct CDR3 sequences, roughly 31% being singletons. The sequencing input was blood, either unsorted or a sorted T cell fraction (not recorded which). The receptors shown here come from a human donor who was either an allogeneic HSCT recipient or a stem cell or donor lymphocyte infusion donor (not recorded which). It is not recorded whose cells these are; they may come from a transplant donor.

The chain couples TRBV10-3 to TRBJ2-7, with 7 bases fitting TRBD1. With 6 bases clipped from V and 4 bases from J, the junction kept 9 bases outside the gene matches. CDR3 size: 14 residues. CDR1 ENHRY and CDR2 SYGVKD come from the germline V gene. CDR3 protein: CAIRGDSLFYEQYF. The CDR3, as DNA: TGTGCCATCAGGGGGGACAGTCTTTTTTACGAGCAGTACTTC.

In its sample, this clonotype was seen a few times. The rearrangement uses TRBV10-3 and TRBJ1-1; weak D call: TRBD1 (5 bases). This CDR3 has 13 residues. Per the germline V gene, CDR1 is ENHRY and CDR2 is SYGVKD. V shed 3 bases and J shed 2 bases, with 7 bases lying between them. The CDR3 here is CAISDRANTEAFF. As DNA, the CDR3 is TGTGCCATCAGTGACAGGGCAAACACTGAAGCTTTCTTT.

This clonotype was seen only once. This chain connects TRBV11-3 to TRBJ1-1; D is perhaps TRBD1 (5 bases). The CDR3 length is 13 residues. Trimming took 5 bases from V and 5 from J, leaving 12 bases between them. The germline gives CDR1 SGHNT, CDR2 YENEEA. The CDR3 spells CASSPSEGTEAFF. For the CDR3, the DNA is TGTGCCAGCAGCCCCTCGGAGGGGACTGAAGCTTTCTTT. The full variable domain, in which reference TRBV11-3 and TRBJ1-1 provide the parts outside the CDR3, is EAGVVQSPRYKIIEKKQPVAFWCNPISGHNTLYWYLQNLGQGPELLIRYENEEAVDDSQLPKDRFSAERLKGVDSTLKIQPAELGDSAVYLCASSPSEGTEAFFGQGTRLTVV.